A selection of T cell receptor beta chains follows, all from one sample in a study of vaccination effects on CD4 cells after COVID-19. Clones were read by immunoSEQ multiplex PCR, and TCRdb kept only the in-frame ones, dropping some. The sample lists roughly 23,000 clones, approximately 70% occurring once. Their antigen targets remain unknown. Sample: CD4+ T cells from PBMCs cultured with HCoV-NL63 spike peptides, taken after COVID-19 vaccination. These receptors all come from a human donor who received a COVID-19 vaccine. The CDR3 runs from the conserved cysteine through the conserved F or W. D genes are given only for firm matches. Expanded clones are given a class, and other clones once, few, many or no size at all.

>TRBJ2-5|TRBV2|NA|TRBD2
CASNGLAGVLETQYF
TGTGCCAGCAATGGACTAGCGGGGGTATTAGAGACCCAGTACTTC
>TRBJ2-7|TRBV23-1|NA|TRBD1
CASSQSAGGSLYEQYF
TGCGCCAGCAGTCAATCGGCAGGGGGCAGCCTTTACGAGCAGTACTTC
>TRBJ1-5|TRBV10-1|NA|TRBD1
CAGLNRDRSNQPQHF
TGCGCCGGACTTAACCGGGACAGGAGCAATCAGCCCCAGCATTTT
>TRBJ2-1|TRBV27|few|NA
CASSPRPHNEQFF
TGTGCCAGCAGTCCAAGACCACACAATGAGCAGTTCTTC
>TRBJ2-3|TRBV9|NA|TRBD1
CASSVERGGRGLIDTQYF
TGTGCCAGCAGCGTAGAGAGAGGGGGCAGGGGGCTGATAGATACGCAGTATTTT
>TRBJ2-3|TRBV18|NA|TRBD2
CASSPGLAGGPSTDTQYF
TGTGCCAGCTCACCTGGGCTAGCGGGGGGCCCTAGCACAGATACGCAGTATTTT
>TRBJ1-2|TRBV5-5|once|NA
CASSLKFQGVTGYGYTF
TGTGCCAGCAGCTTGAAATTTCAGGGAGTGACTGGCTATGGCTACACCTTC
>TRBJ2-7|TRBV18|once|TRBD1
CASSQGQISYEQYF
TGTGCCAGCTCACAGGGACAGATTTCCTACGAGCAGTACTTC
>TRBJ1-2|TRBV6-2/TRBV6-3|NA|TRBD1
CASSLEQGRYGYTF
TGTGCCAGCAGTTTGGAACAGGGGCGCTATGGCTACACCTTC
>TRBJ1-5|TRBV2|few|NA
CASSTRTLMSQHF
TGTGCCAGCAGTACCCGGACCCTCATGTCCCAGCATTTT
>TRBJ2-7|TRBV4-2|NA|TRBD2
CASSQGGGAAYEQYF
TGTGCCAGCAGCCAAGGCGGGGGGGCCGCCTACGAGCAGTACTTC
>TRBJ1-2|TRBV27|NA|TRBD1
CASSRDGDRGYGYTF
TGTGCCAGCAGCCGTGACGGGGACAGGGGCTATGGCTACACCTTC
>TRBJ1-1|TRBV5-4|NA|NA
CASSPGQGNTEAFF
TGTGCCAGCAGTCCAGGGCAGGGAAACACTGAAGCTTTCTTT
>TRBJ2-4|TRBV4-1|NA|TRBD2
CASSQEPFGTSFFSQNIQYF
TGCGCCAGCAGCCAAGAACCTTTCGGGACTAGTTTTTTCTCCCAAAACATTCAGTACTTC
>TRBJ2-7|TRBV15|few|NA
CATSRDRTSDEQYF
TGTGCCACCAGCAGAGATAGGACTTCTGACGAGCAGTACTTC
>TRBJ1-6|TRBV11-2|few|NA
CASSLEAGKESPLHF
TGTGCCAGCAGCTTAGAGGCAGGAAAGGAGTCACCCCTCCACTTT
>TRBJ2-3|TRBV7-9|NA|NA
CASSFTVLNTQYF
TGTGCCAGCAGCTTTACGGTTTTAAATACGCAGTATTTT
>TRBJ1-2|TRBV7-2|NA|NA
CASSLAYRASYTF
TGTGCCAGCAGCTTAGCTTACAGGGCTAGCTACACCTTC
>TRBJ2-2|TRBV5-1|few|TRBD2
CASSFLAGDNTGELFF
TGCGCCAGCAGCTTTTTAGCGGGAGATAACACCGGGGAGCTGTTTTTT
>TRBJ1-2|TRBV12-3/TRBV12-4|NA|NA
CASRDTSPYGYTF
TGTGCCAGCAGGGATACATCTCCCTATGGCTACACCTTC
>TRBJ2-1|TRBV5-5|NA|NA
CASSFVNEQFF
TGTGCCAGCAGCTTCGTCAATGAGCAGTTCTTC
>TRBJ2-4|TRBV6-5|NA|NA
CASIPGTTSSNIQYF
TGTGCCAGCATCCCGGGGACCACCTCTTCTAACATTCAGTACTTC
>TRBJ1-5|TRBV3-1/TRBV3-2|few|NA
CASSQEGGAFQHF
TGTGCCAGCAGCCAAGAAGGGGGGGCATTCCAGCATTTT
>TRBJ1-1|TRBV11-3|NA|NA
CASSQKGGLTEAFF
TGTGCCAGCAGTCAGAAAGGGGGGCTGACTGAAGCTTTCTTT
>TRBJ1-1|TRBV5-1|NA|NA
CASSPSAGPVNTEAFF
TGCGCCAGCAGCCCATCGGCAGGGCCTGTGAACACTGAAGCTTTCTTT
>TRBJ1-4|TRBV7-9|NA|NA
CASSPPVWTATNEKLFF
TGTGCCAGCAGCCCTCCTGTTTGGACAGCAACTAATGAAAAACTGTTTTTT
>TRBJ2-7|TRBV6-6|few|TRBD2
CASMVGGGAPEQYF
TGTGCCAGCATGGTAGGCGGGGGTGCCCCCGAGCAGTACTTC
>TRBJ1-4|TRBV5-1|NA|NA
CASSLGVATNEKLFF
TGCGCCAGCAGCTTGGGGGTTGCAACTAATGAAAAACTGTTTTTT
>TRBJ2-1|TRBV18|NA|TRBD2
CASSPPSGNYNEQFF
TGTGCCAGCTCACCGCCAAGCGGGAACTACAATGAGCAGTTCTTC
>TRBJ1-1|TRBV9|NA|TRBD1
CASSKQGAQTEAFF
TGTGCCAGCAGCAAACAGGGGGCTCAAACTGAAGCTTTCTTT
>TRBJ2-2|TRBV15|medium-sized|NA
CATSRDGYGELFF
TGTGCCACCAGCAGAGACGGATACGGGGAGCTGTTTTTT
>TRBJ1-1|TRBV15|few|NA
CATSRDRGQGRTEAFF
TGTGCCACCAGCAGAGATCGGGGTCAGGGAAGGACTGAAGCTTTCTTT
>TRBJ2-2|TRBV11-2|NA|NA
CASSPGQSTGELFF
TGTGCCAGCAGCCCTGGACAGTCAACCGGGGAGCTGTTTTTT
>TRBJ2-3|TRBV10-1|NA|TRBD2
CASSESSSSGRTDTQYF
TGCGCCAGCAGTGAGTCGAGCTCAAGCGGGAGGACAGATACGCAGTATTTT
>TRBJ1-2|TRBV3-1/TRBV3-2|few|NA
CASSQTGTPNYGYTF
TGTGCCAGCAGCCAAACCGGGACACCTAACTATGGCTACACCTTC
>TRBJ2-2|TRBV5-1|NA|NA
CASSLTAANTGELFF
TGCGCCAGCAGCTTGACAGCTGCGAACACCGGGGAGCTGTTTTTT
>TRBJ2-3|TRBV21-1|once|NA
CASSKGEGNSTDTQYF
TGTGCCAGCAGCAAAGGTGAGGGGAATAGCACAGATACGCAGTATTTT
>TRBJ1-1|TRBV6-2/TRBV6-3|few|NA
CASSPRNTEAFF
TGTGCCAGCAGTCCCCGGAACACTGAAGCTTTCTTT
>TRBJ2-3|TRBV11-1|few|NA
CASSDRRFSSTDTQYF
TGTGCCAGCAGCGACCGCCGGTTCTCCTCCACAGATACGCAGTATTTT
>TRBJ2-1|TRBV7-8|NA|NA
CASSLPRTANEQFF
TGTGCCAGCAGCTTACCCCGGACTGCCAATGAGCAGTTCTTC
>TRBJ2-1|TRBV2|NA|NA
CASSSIPLAEQFF
TGTGCCAGCAGTTCCATCCCTTTGGCTGAGCAGTTCTTC
>TRBJ2-1|TRBV19|NA|NA
CASSPGRRFLDEQFF
TGTGCCAGTAGTCCGGGACGCCGGTTTCTCGATGAGCAGTTCTTC